Listed below are T cell receptor beta chains from one sample, sequenced in a study of vaccination effects on CD4 cells after COVID-19. For these receptors, no antigen is known. Libraries were prepared by immunoSEQ multiplex PCR; TCRdb keeps only in-frame clonotypes and omits some of them. The sample has about 73,000 clones; 65% to 85% are singletons. The sample here was CD4+ T cells from PBMCs cultured with HCoV-NL63 spike peptides, taken before COVID-19 vaccination. The receptors derive from a human donor who received a COVID-19 vaccine. The CDR3 runs from the conserved cysteine through the conserved F or W. The order of the fields is V gene, clone size, J gene, D gene, CDR3 protein, CDR3 DNA. A D gene is named only where the DNA matches it firmly. Size values are once, few and many counts, or a class for expanded clones, and some rows have none.

TRBV11-3	few	TRBJ2-2	NA	CASSLGADTGELFF	TGTGCCAGCAGCCTGGGGGCAGACACCGGGGAGCTGTTTTTT
TRBV24-1	NA	TRBJ2-5	NA	CATSDPPQGGETQYF	TGTGCCACCAGTGATCCGCCCCAGGGGGGAGAGACCCAGTACTTC
TRBV4-1	NA	TRBJ1-2	TRBD1	CASSLKDREGYGYTF	TGCGCCAGCAGCCTGAAAGACAGGGAGGGCTATGGCTACACCTTC
TRBV28	NA	TRBJ2-5	NA	CASTQRGGFEETQYF	TGTGCCAGCACCCAAAGGGGGGGCTTCGAAGAGACCCAGTACTTC
TRBV5-1	NA	TRBJ2-5	TRBD1	CASSWRTGSGETQYF	TGCGCCAGCAGCTGGAGGACAGGGTCGGGGGAGACCCAGTACTTC
TRBV24-1	few	TRBJ2-1	TRBD1	CATSDFGTGGYNEQFF	TGTGCCACCAGTGATTTCGGCACAGGGGGCTACAATGAGCAGTTCTTC
TRBV30	NA	TRBJ2-5	TRBD2	CAWKTIAGTTETQYF	TGTGCCTGGAAAACTATAGCGGGGACGACGGAGACCCAGTACTTC
TRBV2	NA	TRBJ1-3	NA	CASNPNSGNTIYF	TGTGCCAGCAACCCCAACTCTGGAAACACCATATATTTT
TRBV7-9	once	TRBJ2-6	NA	CASSFSTVGANVLTF	TGTGCCAGCAGCTTCTCTACAGTAGGGGCCAACGTCCTGACTTTC
TRBV28	NA	TRBJ2-2	TRBD1	CACRDRNTGELFF	TGTGCCTGTCGGGACAGGAATACCGGGGAGCTGTTTTTT
TRBV5-1	NA	TRBJ2-3	TRBD2	CASSLLAGGSSDTQYF	TGCGCCAGCAGCTTACTAGCGGGGGGAAGTTCAGATACGCAGTATTTT
TRBV19	NA	TRBJ2-3	TRBD2	CASSSGGPTDTQYF	TGTGCCAGTAGTAGCGGGGGGCCCACAGATACGCAGTATTTT
TRBV12-5	NA	TRBJ1-2	TRBD1	CASGSGTVGGYTF	TGTGCTAGTGGTTCCGGGACAGTTGGAGGCTACACCTTC